The sequence of this TCR beta chain was determined in a study of T cell changes during pregnancy in multiple sclerosis. The CDR3 is 12 amino acids. CDR1 is SGHNT and CDR2 is YYREEE in the germline V gene (reference sequence). The V end was cut by 4 bases, the J end by 5 bases, with 9 bases between. Only one count was recorded for this clone. Profiling relied on immunoSEQ multiplex PCR, and the TCRdb table lists in-frame clones only, not all of them. The sample holds approximately 93,000 clones; approximately 89% are singletons and the top ten take more than 1.5%. The chain couples TRBV5-4 to TRBJ2-5; no clear D. The sequence derives from a female donor in good health, enrolled as a control in a pregnancy study. The sequenced sample was peripheral blood, obtained in the first trimester of pregnancy. CDR3 loop: CASSPNGETQYF. As DNA, the CDR3 is TGTGCCAGCAGCCCAAACGGGGAGACCCAGTACTTC. Looking up the rest from reference TRBV5-4 and TRBJ2-5 gives the full variable domain: ETGVTQSPTHLIKTRGQQVTLRCSSQSGHNTVSWYQQALGQGPQFIFQYYREEENGRGNFPPRFSGLQFPNYSSELNVNALELDDSALYLCASSPNGETQYFGPGTRLLVL.